This passage covers 6 T cell receptor beta chains from one sample sequenced in a study of cytomegalovirus exposure and HLA in healthy donors. Primers included in the PCR were 60 Vbeta and 13 Jbeta primers. Using immunoSEQ multiplex PCR, the repertoire was profiled, and TCRdb retains in-frame clones only, with some absent. Of about 83,000 clones listed, under 80% are singletons. Sequencing was performed on PBMCs. The receptors here all came from a man between 18 and 29 years old in good health and CMV-seropositive.

There are a few counts of this clone. The chain uses TRBV20-1 and TRBJ1-1, with a weak D call TRBD1 (5 bases). Trimming removed 4 bases from V and 11 bases from J, with 14 bases in between. The V gene's germline CDR1 is DFQATT and CDR2 SNEGSKA (reference sequence). The CDR3 covers 11 residues. The CDR3 DNA follows: TGCAGTGCTATGTTGCAGGGTAGTGCTTTCTTT. Translating gives CSAMLQGSAFF.

This chain uses TRBV7-3 with TRBJ2-1, with 7 bases fitting TRBD1. CDR3 length: 13 amino acids. CDR1 and CDR2 (germline): SGHTA, FQGTGA. V was pared by 4 bases and J by 6 bases, with 3 bases of the junction left unmatched. CDR3 loop: CASSSTGVNEQFF. The CDR3 region has the DNA TGTGCCAGCAGCTCCACAGGGGTCAATGAGCAGTTCTTC.

This chain connects TRBV9 to TRBJ2-3; 12 bases agree with TRBD2. Germline assignment: CDR1 SGDLS and CDR2 YYNGEE. V lost 3 bases to trimming and J lost 3 bases; unmatched junction nucleotides: 5. The CDR3 consists of 16 residues. For the CDR3, the DNA is TGTGCCAGCAGCGCAACGGGGACTAGCGGGACAGATACGCAGTATTTT. It encodes CASSATGTSGTDTQYF.

This chain connects TRBV28 to TRBJ2-5; maybe TRBD1 (5 bases). This CDR3 has 13 residues. V lost 2 bases, J lost 5 bases, and 9 bases lay in between. The germline V gene encodes CDR1 MDHEN and CDR2 SYDVKM. CDR3: CASSLQGGETQYF. The CDR3 bases are TGTGCCAGCAGTTTACAGGGTGGGGAGACCCAGTACTTC.

The chain has TRBV11-1 and TRBJ1-1; 7 nucleotides agree with TRBD1. With V trimmed by 5 bases and J by 7 bases, 10 bases remained unmatched. CDR3 length: 14 amino acids. Looked up from germline, CDR1 is SGHAT and CDR2 is FQDESV (reference sequence). The DNA for the CDR3 is TGTGCCAGCAGCGCAAGGGGGCCGGGTGGTGAAGCTTTCTTT. Translated, it gives CASSARGPGGEAFF.

This chain links TRBV28 with TRBJ1-2; unclear D gene. Trimming removed 8 bases at V and 3 bases at J, with 10 bases between. The germline V gene encodes CDR1 MDHEN and CDR2 SYDVKM. This CDR3 has 12 amino acids. The CDR3 protein is CASQFTHYGYTF. CDR3 in DNA: TGTGCCAGCCAGTTTACCCACTATGGCTACACCTTC.